Detailed here is one TCR beta chain. Original processing methods: The assay estimated nucleated cells by amplifying reference gene primers. Profiling relied on immunoSEQ multiplex PCR, and the TCRdb table lists in-frame clones only, not all of them. The V and J calls and clone size were taken over from that table, and D and trimming were inferred from the DNA. The table includes 150,000 to 200,000 clones, more than 75% detected once. This specimen belongs to a study of blood T cell repertoires in COVID-19. In the study overall: Acute-phase and convalescent COVID-19 samples originated in the United States, Italy and Spain. From T cells, B-cell-depleted T cells, or PBMCs came the material, which was cDNA or gDNA.

V was shortened by 10 bases and J by 4 bases, with 10 bases between the two germline ends. The CDR3 runs 11 residues. Germline CDR1 reads SGHAT; CDR2 reads FQNNGV. The receptor's source is a man in his fifties or sixties with active or convalescent COVID-19. The chain is built from TRBV11-2 and TRBJ1-2; D is unresolved. The sample taken for sequencing was peripheral blood. CDR3 residues: CAILTGYGYTF. Written as DNA, the CDR3 is TGTGCCATCCTCACGGGCTATGGCTACACCTTC.